These 5 T cell receptor beta chains were sequenced from one sample in a study of type 1 regulatory T cells. TCRdb re-derived calls from the reads in MiXCR, one entry per CDR3 protein. Of about 59,000 distinct CDR3 sequences in the sample, approximately 60% are singletons; the top ten hold less than 2%. These receptors lack a known antigen. Sample: cultured non-Tr1 T cells, either the whole culture or a sorted T cell fraction (not recorded which). These receptors originate from a human donor in good health.

This clonotype was seen only a few times. This chain uses TRBV20-1 with TRBJ2-3, with 7 bases matching TRBD1. The CDR3 totals 15 residues. V was pared by 0 bases and J by 9 bases, with 12 bases of the junction left unmatched. Looked up from germline, CDR1 is DFQATT and CDR2 is SNEGSKA (reference sequence). The CDR3 DNA is TGCAGTGCTAGAGATGCAATCGGGAAAGGGGGCACGCAGTATTTT. Its translation: CSARDAIGKGGTQYF.

The gene calls are TRBV12-3 or TRBV12-4 and TRBJ1-2, with 9 nucleotides matching TRBD1. The V segment lost 6 bases and the J segment 5 bases; nucleotides outside the gene matches: 4. There are 13 residues in the CDR3. CDR3 DNA: TGTGCCAGCAGCAAAGACAGGGGGTATGGCTACACCTTC. This gives the protein CASSKDRGYGYTF.

CDR3 loop: CASSLLPGTDGYTF. The CDR3 DNA follows: TGTGCCAGCAGTTTATTACCAGGGACCGATGGCTACACCTTC. J is TRBJ1-2 and V is TRBV28; maybe TRBD1 (5 bases). In germline, CDR1 is MDHEN, CDR2 SYDVKM. Trimming stripped 1 base from V and 6 bases from J, with 12 bases between. The CDR3 is 14 residues long.

The chain couples TRBV5-1 to TRBJ2-3; the D call may be TRBD1 or TRBD2 (5 bases each). The CDR3 sequence is 12 residues long. CDR1 and CDR2 (germline): SGHRS, YFSETQ. The V end lost 3 bases, the J end lost 8 bases, and 10 bases lay between the germline ends. The CDR3 region is CASSSGRGTQYF. CDR3 sequence (DNA): TGCGCCAGCAGCTCGGGACGGGGTACGCAGTATTTT.

The chain combines TRBV20-1 with TRBJ1-5, with 10 nucleotides matching TRBD1. CDR3 length equals 13 residues. The trim removed 6 bases at V and 5 bases at J, leaving 4 bases unmatched. The germline gives CDR1 DFQATT, CDR2 SNEGSKA (reference sequence). The CDR3 is CSALDRGDQPQHF. CDR3 bases: TGCAGTGCATTGGACAGGGGGGATCAGCCCCAGCATTTT.